This T cell receptor (beta chain) derives from a study of T cell responses to AZD1222 COVID-19 vaccine. Profiled with immunoSEQ multiplex PCR; TCRdb holds only in-frame clones, not every one. The data contain 55,000 to 70,000 clones, about nine tenths of them singletons. CDR1 is SEHNR, CDR2 FQNEAQ, per germline (reference sequence). The CDR3 is 14 amino acids. V dropped 5 bases and J dropped 3 bases, with 13 bases sitting between them. This chain connects TRBV7-9 to TRBJ1-2; D ambiguous. Sequenced material: peripheral blood, taken on day 0 of AZD1222 vaccination. The receptor was isolated from an adult in good health. DNA for the CDR3: TGTGCCAGCAGCCCTAAAGGGAGGGACTATGGCTACACCTTC. Amino acid sequence: CASSPKGRDYGYTF.